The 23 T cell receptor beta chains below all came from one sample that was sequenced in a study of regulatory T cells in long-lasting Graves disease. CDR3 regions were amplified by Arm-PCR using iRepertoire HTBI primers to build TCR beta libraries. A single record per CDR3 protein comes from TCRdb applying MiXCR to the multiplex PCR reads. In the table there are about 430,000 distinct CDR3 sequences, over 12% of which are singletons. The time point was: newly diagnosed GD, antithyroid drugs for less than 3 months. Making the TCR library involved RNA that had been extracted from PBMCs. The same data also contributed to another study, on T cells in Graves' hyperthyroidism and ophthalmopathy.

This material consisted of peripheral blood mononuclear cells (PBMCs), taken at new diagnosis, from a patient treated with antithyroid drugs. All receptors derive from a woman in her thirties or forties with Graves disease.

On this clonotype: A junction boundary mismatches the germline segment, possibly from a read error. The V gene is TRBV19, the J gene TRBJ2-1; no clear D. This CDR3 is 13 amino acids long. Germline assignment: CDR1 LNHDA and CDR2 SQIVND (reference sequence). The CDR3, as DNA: TGTGCCAGTAGTCCTAACATCTACAATGAGCAGCTCTTC. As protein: CASSPNIYNEQLF.

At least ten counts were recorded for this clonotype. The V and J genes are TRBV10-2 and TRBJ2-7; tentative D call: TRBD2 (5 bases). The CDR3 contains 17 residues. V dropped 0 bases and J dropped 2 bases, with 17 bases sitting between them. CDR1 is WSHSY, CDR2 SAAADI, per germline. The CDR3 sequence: CASSESMGDWLTYEQYF. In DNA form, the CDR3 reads TGCGCCAGCAGTGAGTCGATGGGAGATTGGTTAACCTACGAGCAGTACTTC.

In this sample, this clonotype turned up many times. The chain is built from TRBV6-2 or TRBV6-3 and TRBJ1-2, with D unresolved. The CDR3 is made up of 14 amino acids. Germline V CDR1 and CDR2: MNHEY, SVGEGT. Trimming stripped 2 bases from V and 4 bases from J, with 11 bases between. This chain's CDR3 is CASSYPRVGYGYTF. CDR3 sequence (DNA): TGTGCCAGCAGTTACCCCCGGGTTGGCTATGGCTACACCTTC.

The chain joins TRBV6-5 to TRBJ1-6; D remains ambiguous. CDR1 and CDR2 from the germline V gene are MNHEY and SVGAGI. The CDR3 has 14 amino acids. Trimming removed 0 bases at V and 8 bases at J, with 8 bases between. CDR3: CASSYSGPDSPLHF. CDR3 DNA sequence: TGTGCCAGCAGTTACTCCGGTCCGGATTCACCCCTCCACTTT.

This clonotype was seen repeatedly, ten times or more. Here the CDR3 DNA reads TGTGCCAGCCGCAGGGGAGTGGATACGCAGTATTTT. Protein sequence: CASRRGVDTQYF. The chain uses TRBV27 and TRBJ2-3; a possible D gene is TRBD1 (6 bases). The CDR3 covers 12 residues. V was cut by 8 bases and J by 6 bases, with 12 bases left in between. Germline V gene lookup returns CDR1 MNHEY and CDR2 SMNVEV (reference sequence).

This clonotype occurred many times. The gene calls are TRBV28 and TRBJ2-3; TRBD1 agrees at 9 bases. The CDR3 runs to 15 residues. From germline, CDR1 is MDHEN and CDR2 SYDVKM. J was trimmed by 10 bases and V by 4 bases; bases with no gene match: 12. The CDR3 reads CASSSGQGGNSAQYF. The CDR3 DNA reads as TGTGCCAGCAGTTCGGGACAGGGTGGGAATTCGGCGCAGTATTTT.

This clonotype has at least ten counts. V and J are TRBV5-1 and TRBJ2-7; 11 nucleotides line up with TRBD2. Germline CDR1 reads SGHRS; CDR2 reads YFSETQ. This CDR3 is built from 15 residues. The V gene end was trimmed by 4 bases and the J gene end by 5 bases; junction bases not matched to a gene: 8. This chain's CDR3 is CASSGGTSGSDEQYF. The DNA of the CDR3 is TGCGCCAGCAGCGGGGGAACTAGCGGGAGTGACGAGCAGTACTTC.

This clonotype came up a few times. The CDR3 loop is CASSITLGSYNEQFF. CDR3 bases: TGTGCCAGTAGTATTACCTTGGGCTCCTACAATGAGCAGTTCTTC. The gene calls are TRBV19 and TRBJ2-1; D uncertain. Between the trimmed V and J ends, which lost 3 bases and 0 bases, there was a span of 9 bases. From germline, CDR1 is LNHDA and CDR2 SQIVND (reference sequence). The CDR3 sequence is 15 residues long.

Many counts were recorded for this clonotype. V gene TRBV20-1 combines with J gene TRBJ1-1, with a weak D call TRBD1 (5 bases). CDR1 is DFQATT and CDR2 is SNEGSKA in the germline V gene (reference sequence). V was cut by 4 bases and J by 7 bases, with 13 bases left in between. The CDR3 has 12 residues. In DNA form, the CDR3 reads TGCAGTGCTAAGGAGAAGGGGAATGAAGCTTTCTTT. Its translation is CSAKEKGNEAFF.

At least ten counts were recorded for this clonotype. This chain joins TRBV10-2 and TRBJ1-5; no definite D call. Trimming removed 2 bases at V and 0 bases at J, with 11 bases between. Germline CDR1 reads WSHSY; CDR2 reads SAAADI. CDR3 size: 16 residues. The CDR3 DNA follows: TGCGCCAGCAGTGAGGTTAGCCTATATAGCAATCAGCCCCAGCATTTT. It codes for CASSEVSLYSNQPQHF.

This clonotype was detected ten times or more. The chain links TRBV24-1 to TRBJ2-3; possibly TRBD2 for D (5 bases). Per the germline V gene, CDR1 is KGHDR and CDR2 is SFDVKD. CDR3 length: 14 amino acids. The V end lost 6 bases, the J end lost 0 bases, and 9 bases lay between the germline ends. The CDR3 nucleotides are TGTGCCACCAGTCTCGAGGGAAGCACAGATACGCAGTATTTT. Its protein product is CATSLEGSTDTQYF.

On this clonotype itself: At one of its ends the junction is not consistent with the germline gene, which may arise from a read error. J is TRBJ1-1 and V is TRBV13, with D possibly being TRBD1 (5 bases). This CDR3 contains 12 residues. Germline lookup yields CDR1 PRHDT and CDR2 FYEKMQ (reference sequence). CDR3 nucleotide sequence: TGCGCCAGCAGCGTTCCGGGGGATGAAGCTTTCTTT. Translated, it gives CASSVPGDEAFF.

Here the CDR3 reads CASSSFFSGPHNEQFF. CDR3 DNA sequence: TGCGCCAGCAGCTCCTTTTTTTCAGGGCCCCACAATGAGCAGTTCTTC. V gene TRBV5-1 combines with J gene TRBJ2-1, with D perhaps matching TRBD1 (5 bases). Between the trimmed V and J ends, which lost 3 bases and 5 bases, there was a span of 18 bases. There are 16 residues in the CDR3. Germline values: CDR1 SGHRS, CDR2 YFSETQ.

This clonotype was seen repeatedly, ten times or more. The CDR3 DNA is TGTGCCAGCTCACCGGGACTAGCGACTTACAATGAGCAGTTCTTC. Translated, it gives CASSPGLATYNEQFF. The chain carries TRBV18 and TRBJ2-1; TRBD2 matches 10 bases. V shed 3 bases and J 4 bases; nucleotides not matched to a gene: 3. In germline, CDR1 is KGHSH, CDR2 LQKENI. The CDR3 length is 15 residues.

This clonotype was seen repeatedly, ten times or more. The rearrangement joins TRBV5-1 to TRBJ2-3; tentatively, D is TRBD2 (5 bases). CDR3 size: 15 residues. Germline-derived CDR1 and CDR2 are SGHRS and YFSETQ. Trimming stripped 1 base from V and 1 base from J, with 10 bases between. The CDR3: CASSLMGEGTDTQYF. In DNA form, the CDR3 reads TGCGCCAGCAGCTTGATGGGAGAAGGCACAGATACGCAGTATTTT. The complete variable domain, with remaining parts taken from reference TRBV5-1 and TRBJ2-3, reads KAGVTQTPRYLIKTRGQQVTLSCSPISGHRSVSWYQQTPGQGLQFLFEYFSETQRNKGNFPGRFSGRQFSNSRSEMNVSTLELGDSALYLCASSLMGEGTDTQYFGPGTRLTVL.

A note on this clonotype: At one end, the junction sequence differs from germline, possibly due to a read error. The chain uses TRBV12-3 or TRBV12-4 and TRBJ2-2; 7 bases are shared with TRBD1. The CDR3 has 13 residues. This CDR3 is CASSATGTGKLFF. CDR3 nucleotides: TGTGCCAGCAGTGCGACAGGGACCGGGAAGCTGTTTTTT.

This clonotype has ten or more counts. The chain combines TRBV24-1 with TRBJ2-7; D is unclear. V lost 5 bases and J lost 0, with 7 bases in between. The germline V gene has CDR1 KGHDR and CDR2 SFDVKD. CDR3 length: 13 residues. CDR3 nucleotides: TGTGCCACCAGTGGGACCGGCTCCTACGAGCAGTACTTC. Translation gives CATSGTGSYEQYF.

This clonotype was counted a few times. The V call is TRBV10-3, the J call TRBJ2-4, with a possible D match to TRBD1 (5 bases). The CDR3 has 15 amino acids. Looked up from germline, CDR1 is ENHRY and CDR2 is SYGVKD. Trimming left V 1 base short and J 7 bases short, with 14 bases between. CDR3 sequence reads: CAISELWQGDNIQYF. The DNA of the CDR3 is TGTGCCATCAGTGAGTTGTGGCAGGGCGACAACATTCAGTACTTC.

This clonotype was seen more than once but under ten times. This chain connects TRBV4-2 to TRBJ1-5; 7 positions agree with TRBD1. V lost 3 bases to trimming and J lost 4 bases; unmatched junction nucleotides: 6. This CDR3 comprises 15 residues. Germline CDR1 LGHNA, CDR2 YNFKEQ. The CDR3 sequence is CASSHKTGTNQPQHF. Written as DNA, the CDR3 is TGTGCCAGCAGCCATAAGACAGGGACAAATCAGCCCCAGCATTTT.

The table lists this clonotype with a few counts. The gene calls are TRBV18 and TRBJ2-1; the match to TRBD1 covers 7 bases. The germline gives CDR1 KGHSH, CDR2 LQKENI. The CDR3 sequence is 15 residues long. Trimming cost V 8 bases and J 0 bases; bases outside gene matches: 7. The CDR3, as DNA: TGTGCCAGCCCCCCCGGACAGGACTCCTACAATGAGCAGTTCTTC. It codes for CASPPGQDSYNEQFF. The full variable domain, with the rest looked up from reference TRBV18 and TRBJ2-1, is NAGVMQNPRHLVRRRGQEARLRCSPMKGHSHVYWYRQLPEEGLKFMVYLQKENIIDESGMPKERFSAEFPKEGPSILRIQQVVRGDSAAYFCASPPGQDSYNEQFFGPGTRLTVL.

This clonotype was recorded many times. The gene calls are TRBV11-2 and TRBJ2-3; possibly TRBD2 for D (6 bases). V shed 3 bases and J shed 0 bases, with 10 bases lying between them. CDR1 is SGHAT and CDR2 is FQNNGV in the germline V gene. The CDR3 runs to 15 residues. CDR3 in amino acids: CASSFTGTSTDTQYF. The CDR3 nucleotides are TGTGCCAGCAGCTTCACGGGGACTAGCACAGATACGCAGTATTTT.

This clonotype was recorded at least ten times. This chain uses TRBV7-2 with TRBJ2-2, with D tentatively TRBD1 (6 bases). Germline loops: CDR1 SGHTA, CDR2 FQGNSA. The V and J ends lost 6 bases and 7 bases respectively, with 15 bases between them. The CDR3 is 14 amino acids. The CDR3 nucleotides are TGTGCCAGCAGTAAAAGGGGGTCCGGCGGGGAGCTGTTTTTT. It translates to CASSKRGSGGELFF. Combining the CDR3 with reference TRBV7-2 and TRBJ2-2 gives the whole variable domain GAGVSQSPSNKVTEKGKDVELRCDPISGHTALYWYRQSLGQGLEFLIYFQGNSAPDKSGLPSDRFSAERTGGSVSTLTIQRTQQEDSAVYLCASSKRGSGGELFFGEGSRLTVL.

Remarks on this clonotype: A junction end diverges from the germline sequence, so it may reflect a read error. CDR3 DNA: TGTGCTAGCAGCCTAGGGCCCGACAGGGGGGAGACCCAGTACTTC. Its protein is CASSLGPDRGETQYF. This chain joins TRBV7-7 and TRBJ2-5, with TRBD1 identical over 9 bases. The CDR3 spans 15 residues. Germline values: CDR1 SSHAT, CDR2 FNYEAQ (reference sequence).